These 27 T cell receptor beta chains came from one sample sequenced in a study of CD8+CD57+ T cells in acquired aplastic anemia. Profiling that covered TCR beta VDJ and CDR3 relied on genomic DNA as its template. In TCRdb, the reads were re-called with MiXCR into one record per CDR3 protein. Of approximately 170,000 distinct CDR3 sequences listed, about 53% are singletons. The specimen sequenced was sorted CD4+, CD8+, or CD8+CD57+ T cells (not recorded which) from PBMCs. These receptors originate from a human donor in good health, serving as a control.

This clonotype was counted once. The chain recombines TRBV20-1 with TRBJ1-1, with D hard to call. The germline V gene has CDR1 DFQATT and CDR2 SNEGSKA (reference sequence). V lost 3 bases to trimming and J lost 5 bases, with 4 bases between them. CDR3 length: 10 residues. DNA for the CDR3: TGCAGTGCTAGGAGGACTGAAGCTTTCTTT. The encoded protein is CSARRTEAFF.

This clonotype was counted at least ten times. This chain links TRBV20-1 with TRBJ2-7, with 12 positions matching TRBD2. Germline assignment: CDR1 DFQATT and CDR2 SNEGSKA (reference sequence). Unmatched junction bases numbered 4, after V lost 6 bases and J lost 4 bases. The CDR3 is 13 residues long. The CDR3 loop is CSARLAGVYEQYF. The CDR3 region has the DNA TGCAGTGCCAGACTAGCGGGGGTGTACGAGCAGTACTTC.

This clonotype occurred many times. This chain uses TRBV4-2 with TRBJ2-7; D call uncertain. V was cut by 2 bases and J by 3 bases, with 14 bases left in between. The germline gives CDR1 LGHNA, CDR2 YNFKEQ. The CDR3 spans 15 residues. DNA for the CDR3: TGTGCCAGCAGCCAAATCATTAGGAGCCACTACGAGCAGTACTTC. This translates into CASSQIIRSHYEQYF.

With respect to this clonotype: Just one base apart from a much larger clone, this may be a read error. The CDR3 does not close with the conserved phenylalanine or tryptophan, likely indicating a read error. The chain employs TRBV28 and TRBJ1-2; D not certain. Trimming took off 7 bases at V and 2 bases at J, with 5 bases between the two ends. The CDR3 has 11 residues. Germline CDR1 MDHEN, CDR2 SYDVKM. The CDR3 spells CASKQNYGYTL. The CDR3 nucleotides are TGTGCCAGCAAACAGAACTATGGCTACACCCTC.

The CDR3 bases are TGCAGCGCTGGAGATGCTTACTATGGCTACACCTTC. This encodes CSAGDAYYGYTF. The chain joins TRBV29-1 to TRBJ1-2; D is undetermined. CDR3 length equals 12 residues. Germline V gene sequence: CDR1 SQVTM, CDR2 ANQGSEA. Trimming took 7 bases from V and 3 from J, leaving 12 bases between them.

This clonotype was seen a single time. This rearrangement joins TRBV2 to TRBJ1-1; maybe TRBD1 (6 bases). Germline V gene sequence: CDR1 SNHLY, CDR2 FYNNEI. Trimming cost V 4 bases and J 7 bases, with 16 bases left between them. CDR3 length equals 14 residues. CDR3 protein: CASSVARGVNEAFF. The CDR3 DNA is TGTGCCAGCAGTGTTGCCAGGGGTGTTAATGAAGCTTTCTTT.

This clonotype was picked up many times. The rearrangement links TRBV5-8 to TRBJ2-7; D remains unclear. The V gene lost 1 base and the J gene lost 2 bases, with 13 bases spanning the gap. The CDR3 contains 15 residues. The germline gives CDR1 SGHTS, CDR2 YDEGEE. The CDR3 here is CASSLSYQTTYEQYF. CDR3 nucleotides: TGTGCCAGCAGCTTGAGCTATCAGACAACCTACGAGCAGTACTTC. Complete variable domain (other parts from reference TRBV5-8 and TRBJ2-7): EAGVTQSPTHLIKTRGQQATLRCSPISGHTSVYWYQQALGLGLQFLLWYDEGEERNRGNFPPRFSGRQFPNYSSELNVNALELEDSALYLCASSLSYQTTYEQYFGPGTRLTVT.

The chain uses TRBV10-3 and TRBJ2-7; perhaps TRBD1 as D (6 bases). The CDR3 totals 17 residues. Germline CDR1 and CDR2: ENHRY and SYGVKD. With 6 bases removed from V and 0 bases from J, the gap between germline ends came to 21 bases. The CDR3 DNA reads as TGTGCCATCAGCCAATCGCCAGGGGCAGGGGTCTCCTACGAGCAGTACTTC. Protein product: CAISQSPGAGVSYEQYF.

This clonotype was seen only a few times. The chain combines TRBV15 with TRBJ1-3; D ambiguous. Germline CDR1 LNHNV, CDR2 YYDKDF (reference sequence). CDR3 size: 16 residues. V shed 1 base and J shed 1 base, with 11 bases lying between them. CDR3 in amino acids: CATSRAGILSGNTIYF. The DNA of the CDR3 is TGTGCCACCAGCAGAGCGGGAATTTTGTCTGGAAACACCATATATTTT.

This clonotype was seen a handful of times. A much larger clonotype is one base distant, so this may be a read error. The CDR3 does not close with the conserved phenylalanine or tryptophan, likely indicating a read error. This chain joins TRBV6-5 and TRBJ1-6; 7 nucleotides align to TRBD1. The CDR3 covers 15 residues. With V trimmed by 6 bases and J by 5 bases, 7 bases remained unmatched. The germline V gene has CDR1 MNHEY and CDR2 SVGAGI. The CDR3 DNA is TGTGCCAGCAGCGACAGGGTACCAGATAATTCACCCCTCCACTCT. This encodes CASSDRVPDNSPLHS.

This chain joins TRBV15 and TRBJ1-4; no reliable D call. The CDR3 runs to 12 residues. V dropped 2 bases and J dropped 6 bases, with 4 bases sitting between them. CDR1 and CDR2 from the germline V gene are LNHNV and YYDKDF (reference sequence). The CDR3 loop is CATSRIDEKLFF. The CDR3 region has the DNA TGTGCCACCAGCAGAATTGATGAAAAACTGTTTTTT.

CDR3 protein: CASNRPGYNEQFF. The DNA for the CDR3 is TGTGCCAGCAATCGCCCCGGGTACAATGAGCAGTTCTTC. The chain employs TRBV6-5 and TRBJ2-1; D not resolved. Trimming removed 7 bases from V and 4 bases from J, with 11 bases in between. CDR1 MNHEY and CDR2 SVGAGI come from the germline V gene. The CDR3 covers 13 residues.

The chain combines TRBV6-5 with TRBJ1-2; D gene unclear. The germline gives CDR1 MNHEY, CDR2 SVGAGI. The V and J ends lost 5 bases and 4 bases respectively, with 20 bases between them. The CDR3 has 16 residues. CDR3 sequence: CASSELSSGLGYGYTF. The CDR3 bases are TGTGCCAGCAGTGAACTATCAAGCGGGCTCGGCTATGGCTACACCTTC.

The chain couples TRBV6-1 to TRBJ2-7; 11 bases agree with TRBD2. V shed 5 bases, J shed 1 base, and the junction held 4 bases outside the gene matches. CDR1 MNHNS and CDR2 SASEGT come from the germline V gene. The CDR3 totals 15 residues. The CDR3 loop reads CASSQTSGASYEQYF. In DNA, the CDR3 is TGTGCCAGCAGTCAGACTAGCGGGGCATCCTACGAGCAGTACTTC.

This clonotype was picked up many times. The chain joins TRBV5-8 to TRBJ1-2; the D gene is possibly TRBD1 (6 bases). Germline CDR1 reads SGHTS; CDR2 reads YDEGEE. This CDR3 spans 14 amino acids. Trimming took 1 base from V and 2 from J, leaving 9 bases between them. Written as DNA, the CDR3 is TGTGCCAGCAGCTTGCTCGGACAGAACTATGGCTACACCTTC. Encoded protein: CASSLLGQNYGYTF.

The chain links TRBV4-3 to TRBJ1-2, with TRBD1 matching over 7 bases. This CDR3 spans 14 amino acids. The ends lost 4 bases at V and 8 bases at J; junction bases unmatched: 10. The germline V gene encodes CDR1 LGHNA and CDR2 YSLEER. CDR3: CASSPVLTGEGYTF. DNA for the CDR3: TGCGCCAGCAGCCCAGTTCTAACAGGGGAGGGCTACACCTTC.

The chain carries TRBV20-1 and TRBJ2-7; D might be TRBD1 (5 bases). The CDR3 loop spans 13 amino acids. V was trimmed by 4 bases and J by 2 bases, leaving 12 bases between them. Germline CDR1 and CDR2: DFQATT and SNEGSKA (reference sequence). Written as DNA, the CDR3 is TGCAGTGCTACCCATCGACAGACCTACGAGCAGTACTTC. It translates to CSATHRQTYEQYF.

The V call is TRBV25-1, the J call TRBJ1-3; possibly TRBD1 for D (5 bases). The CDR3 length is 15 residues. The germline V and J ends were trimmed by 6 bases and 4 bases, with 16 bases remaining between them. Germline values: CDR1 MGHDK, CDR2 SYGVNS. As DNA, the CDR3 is TGTGCCAGCAGCGACTACCACCGGGGGGGAAACACCATATATTTT. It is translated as CASSDYHRGGNTIYF.

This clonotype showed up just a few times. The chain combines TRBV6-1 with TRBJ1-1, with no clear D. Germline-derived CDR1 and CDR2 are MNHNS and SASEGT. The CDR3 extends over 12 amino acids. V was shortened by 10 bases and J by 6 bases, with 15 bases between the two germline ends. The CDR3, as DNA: TGTGCCACCACAATTCGGGGTCCTGAAGCTTTCTTT. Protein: CATTIRGPEAFF.

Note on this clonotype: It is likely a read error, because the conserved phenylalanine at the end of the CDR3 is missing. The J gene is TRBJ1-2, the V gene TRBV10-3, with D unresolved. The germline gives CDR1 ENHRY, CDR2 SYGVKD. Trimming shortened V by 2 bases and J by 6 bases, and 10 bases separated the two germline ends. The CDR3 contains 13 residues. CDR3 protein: CAISEDKLDGYTL. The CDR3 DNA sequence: TGTGCCATCAGTGAGGACAAGCTTGATGGCTACACCCTC.

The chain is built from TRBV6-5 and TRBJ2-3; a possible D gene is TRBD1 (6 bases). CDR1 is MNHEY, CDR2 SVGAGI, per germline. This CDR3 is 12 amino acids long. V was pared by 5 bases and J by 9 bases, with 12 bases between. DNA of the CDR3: TGTGCCAGCAGTGAGATCACAGGGACGCAGTATTTT. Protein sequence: CASSEITGTQYF.

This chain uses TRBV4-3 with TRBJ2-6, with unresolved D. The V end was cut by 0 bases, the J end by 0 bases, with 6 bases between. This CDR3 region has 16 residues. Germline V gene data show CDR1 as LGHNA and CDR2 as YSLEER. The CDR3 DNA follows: TGCGCCAGCAGCCAAGAATGGATCTCTGGGGCCAACGTCCTGACTTTC. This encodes CASSQEWISGANVLTF.

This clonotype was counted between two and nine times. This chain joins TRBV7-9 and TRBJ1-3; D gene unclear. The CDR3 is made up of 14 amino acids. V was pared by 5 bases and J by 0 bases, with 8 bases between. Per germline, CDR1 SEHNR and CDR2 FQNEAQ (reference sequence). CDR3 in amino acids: CASSPLISGNTIYF. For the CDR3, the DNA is TGTGCCAGCAGCCCCCTAATCTCTGGAAACACCATATATTTT.

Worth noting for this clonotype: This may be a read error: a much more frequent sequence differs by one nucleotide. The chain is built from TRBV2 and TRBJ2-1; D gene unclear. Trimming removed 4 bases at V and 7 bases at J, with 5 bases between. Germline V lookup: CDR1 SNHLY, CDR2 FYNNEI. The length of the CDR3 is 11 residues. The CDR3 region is CASSVGNEQFF. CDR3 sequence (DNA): TGTGCCAGCAGTGTGGGGAATGAGCAGTTCTTC.

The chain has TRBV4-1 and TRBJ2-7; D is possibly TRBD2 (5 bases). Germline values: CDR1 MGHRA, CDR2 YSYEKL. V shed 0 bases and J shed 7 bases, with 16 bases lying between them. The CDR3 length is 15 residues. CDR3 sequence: CASSQDMRAPVEQYF. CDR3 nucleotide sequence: TGCGCCAGCAGCCAAGATATGCGGGCCCCCGTGGAGCAGTACTTC.

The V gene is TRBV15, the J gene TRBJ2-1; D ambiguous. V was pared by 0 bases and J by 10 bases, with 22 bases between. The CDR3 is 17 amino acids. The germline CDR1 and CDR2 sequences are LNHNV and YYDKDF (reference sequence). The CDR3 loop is CATSRDVRMASYGEQFF. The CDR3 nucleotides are TGTGCCACCAGCAGAGATGTAAGGATGGCCTCCTACGGGGAGCAGTTCTTC.

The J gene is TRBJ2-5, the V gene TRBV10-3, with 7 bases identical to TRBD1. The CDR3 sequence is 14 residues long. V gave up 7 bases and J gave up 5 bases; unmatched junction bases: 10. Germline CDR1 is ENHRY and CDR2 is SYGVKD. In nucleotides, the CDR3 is TGTGCCATCATGGCAACAGGGGCGGGTGAGACCCAGTACTTC. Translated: CAIMATGAGETQYF.